What follows are 11 T cell receptor beta chains derived from one specimen sequenced in a study of shared clonotypes between healthy human individuals. Clones were read by immunoSEQ multiplex PCR, and TCRdb kept only the in-frame ones, dropping some. The sample lists about 1.1 million clones; approximately 77% were seen once. The specimen sequenced was memory CD4+ T cells from PBMCs. Documented subset: CD45RA-negative fraction. The source of these receptors is a man aged 18 to 29 in good health. Some clones in this sample may be carry-over from other donors' samples.

V is TRBV9 and J is TRBJ2-1; D call uncertain. This CDR3 spans 14 amino acids. The germline V and J ends were trimmed by 0 bases and 6 bases, with 10 bases remaining between them. From germline, CDR1 is SGDLS and CDR2 YYNGEE. The CDR3 region is CASSVGGFANEQFF. CDR3 DNA: TGTGCCAGCAGCGTAGGAGGTTTTGCCAATGAGCAGTTCTTC.

In its sample, this clone was seen once. DNA for the CDR3: TGCGCCAGCAGCGGGGGGACAGAGAACACCGGGGAGCTGTTTTTT. Translated, it gives CASSGGTENTGELFF. The chain has TRBV5-1 and TRBJ2-2; tentatively, D is TRBD1 (7 bases). Trimming took off 4 bases at V and 1 base at J, with 11 bases between the two ends. The CDR3 sequence is 15 residues long. The germline gives CDR1 SGHRS, CDR2 YFSETQ.

The gene calls are TRBV25-1 and TRBJ2-1; D is perhaps TRBD2 (5 bases). The CDR3 totals 17 residues. The germline V gene encodes CDR1 MGHDK and CDR2 SYGVNS. V gave up 3 bases and J gave up 4 bases, with 19 bases separating them. This chain's CDR3 is CASSERRTQILYNEQFF. As DNA, the CDR3 is TGTGCCAGCAGTGAGAGGAGGACTCAGATCCTTTACAATGAGCAGTTCTTC.

The table lists this clone with a count of one. V is TRBV10-3 and J is TRBJ1-1; 8 nucleotides match TRBD1. With 5 bases clipped from V and 0 bases from J, the junction kept 2 bases outside the gene matches. From germline, CDR1 is ENHRY and CDR2 SYGVKD. The CDR3 is 14 amino acids. This chain's CDR3 is CAISKQGVNTEAFF. CDR3 nucleotides: TGTGCCATCAGTAAACAGGGGGTGAACACTGAAGCTTTCTTT.

This chain connects TRBV4-1 to TRBJ2-3; perhaps TRBD2 as D (6 bases). Trimming left V 4 bases short and J 6 bases short, with 20 bases between. Looked up from germline, CDR1 is MGHRA and CDR2 is YSYEKL. The CDR3 has 16 residues. The CDR3: CASSRRELGGSDTQYF. The CDR3 DNA follows: TGCGCCAGCAGCCGGAGGGAACTAGGAGGGTCGGATACGCAGTATTTT.

The chain recombines TRBV6-1 with TRBJ1-1; D remains unclear. This CDR3 is built from 11 residues. The V end was cut by 3 bases, the J end by 11 bases, with 10 bases between. Per the germline V gene, CDR1 is MNHNS and CDR2 is SASEGT. The CDR3 coding sequence is TGTGCCAGCAGTGACAGTGATCTGGCTTTCTTT. This gives the protein CASSDSDLAFF.

This rearrangement joins TRBV9 to TRBJ1-1, with D maybe TRBD1 (6 bases). The germline CDR1 and CDR2 sequences are SGDLS and YYNGEE. This CDR3 region has 14 residues. V lost 8 bases, J lost 0 bases, and 14 bases lay in between. The CDR3 DNA follows: TGTGCCAGTAAAGGGGGACCCATGAACACTGAAGCTTTCTTT. Its protein product is CASKGGPMNTEAFF.

The chain employs TRBV6-1 and TRBJ2-7; D unresolved. V lost 1 base to trimming and J lost 7 bases, with 5 bases between them. This CDR3 region has 11 residues. In germline, CDR1 is MNHNS, CDR2 SASEGT. In nucleotides, the CDR3 is TGTGCCAGCAGTGAAGTGAGGGAGCAGTACTTC. This gives the protein CASSEVREQYF.

This sequence joins TRBV5-1 and TRBJ2-2, with TRBD2 as a possible D gene (5 bases). The CDR3 consists of 16 residues. The V end lost 4 bases, the J end lost 3 bases, and 16 bases lay between the germline ends. CDR1 and CDR2 from the germline V gene are SGHRS and YFSETQ. The CDR3 sequence: CASSPDITRDTGELFF. Written as DNA, the CDR3 is TGCGCCAGCAGCCCTGACATAACGAGGGACACCGGGGAGCTGTTTTTT.

The chain joins TRBV30 to TRBJ2-1, with D unresolved. CDR1 is GTSNPN and CDR2 is SVGIG in the germline V gene (reference sequence). The V end lost 2 bases, the J end lost 2 bases, and 10 bases lay between the germline ends. This CDR3 comprises 14 residues. The CDR3 spells CAWSTQRPYNEQFF. CDR3 coding DNA: TGTGCCTGGAGTACCCAGAGGCCCTACAATGAGCAGTTCTTC. The whole variable domain, filled in from reference TRBV30 and TRBJ2-1, reads SQTIHQWPATLVQPVGSPLSLECTVEGTSNPNLYWYRQAAGRGLQLLFYSVGIGQISSEVPQNLSASRPQDRQFILSSKKLLLSDSGFYLCAWSTQRPYNEQFFGPGTRLTVL.

This sequence joins TRBV28 and TRBJ2-2, with a weak D call TRBD2 (5 bases). Germline loops: CDR1 MDHEN, CDR2 SYDVKM. The CDR3 extends over 15 amino acids. Trimming took 2 bases from V and 6 from J, leaving 13 bases between them. The CDR3 region has the DNA TGTGCCAGCAGTTTAATTACGGGAACGGCCGGGGAGCTGTTTTTT. The encoded protein is CASSLITGTAGELFF.